The T cell receptor (beta chain) described here comes from a study of T cell responses to AZD1222 COVID-19 vaccine. Study context: Samples with a second dose at about 4 or about 12 weeks were pooled together. Study results and caveats: The donors showed a predominance of white British ancestry and of females, with possible underestimation of clonal diversity. With two AZD1222 doses given, Spike-specific TCR breadth and depth both rose.

With regard to this clone: Antigen unknown.

The CDR3 consists of 15 residues. The ends were cut back, 0 bases at V and 2 bases at J, with 11 bases in the middle. The V gene's germline CDR1 is SGDLS and CDR2 YYNGEE. Sequenced by immunoSEQ multiplex PCR; TCRdb stores in-frame clones only, minus some. In the table there are about 110,000 clones, around 90% of which are singletons. The sample in question was peripheral blood, obtained on day 0 of AZD1222 vaccination. The sequence came from an adult in good health. The chain recombines TRBV9 with TRBJ1-1; D unclear. The CDR3 DNA sequence: TGTGCCAGCAGCGTAGGAGGGCGAAGCAACACTGAAGCTTTCTTT. Residues: CASSVGGRSNTEAFF.